This T cell receptor (beta chain) was sequenced in a study of CD8 T cells in ankylosing spondylitis. Quantitative 5'-RACE with molecular barcodes generated TCR beta libraries. TCRdb analysed the 5' RACE reads with MiXCR anew, one entry per CDR3 protein. The sample has about 180,000 distinct CDR3 sequences, 9.8% seen once. This clonotype was counted a few times. The antigen is not known. Germline V gives CDR1 MNHEY, CDR2 SMNVEV (reference sequence). The CDR3 totals 13 residues. The V and J ends lost 4 bases and 6 bases respectively, with 13 bases between them. Study results and limitations: A motif of fewer than ten highly homologous TCR beta variants was seen as apparently characteristic of ankylosing spondylitis blood. Earlier literature documents some of the motif variants in reactive arthritis synovial fluid and blood. Disease-linked clones reportedly concentrated significantly in matched ankylosing spondylitis synovial fluid.

What was sequenced was blood, either unsorted or a sorted T cell fraction (not recorded which). The V and J genes are TRBV27 and TRBJ2-7, with a tentative D call TRBD2 (5 bases). The sequence was obtained from a female donor with ankylosing spondylitis or in good health (not recorded which). DNA of the CDR3: TGTGCCAGCAGTTGGAGAGAAGGGAGCGAGCAGTACTTC. Encoded protein: CASSWREGSEQYF.